Here is one TCR beta chain with its context. Its cognate antigen has yet to be identified. No per-base quality is available; no much larger clone lies one base away. These data originate in a study of shared clonotypes between healthy human individuals (dated by TCRdb to about 2020). Background on the whole study: The cohort included a few men and a couple of women between 18 and 49 years of age. For each donor, CD4 naive and CD4 memory were each given three plates, CD8 naive was given two plates, and CD8 memory was given one plate. To estimate repertoire size and how much clonotypes are shared between individuals, the study performed deep sequencing of blood TCR repertoires from roughly five healthy adults. To increase sequencing depth and limit assay-specific biases, different laboratories used diverse techniques to prepare libraries and sequence TCR repertoires. Each donor's leukapheresis produced roughly between roughly 0.85 and 10 billion PBMCs. Points the paper makes about the study in general: The genetic and exposure-history diversity represented was limited by the small number of donors. Even with the large sequencing depth, rarefaction of the sorted-subset datasets indicated that sequencing was incomplete. Larger estimated clonotype richness was generally found for naive subsets than for memory subsets. Only blood was sampled, and tissue TCR repertoires likely differ from those in blood. Clonotypes shared by all four sorted-subset donors showed higher generation probabilities than non-shared clonotypes. Sharing across a few donors was observed for around 5% of naive CD4, under 4% of naive CD8, over 2% of memory CD4, and about 0.39% of memory CD8 clonotypes. Pairwise subsampling indicated that sequencing depth was expected to affect the degree of clonotype sharing among donors.

TCR CDR3 regions were amplified from genomic DNA by multiplex PCR using the deep immunoSEQ assay. For each cell subset, the extracted genomic DNA was distributed evenly across all wells of several immunoSEQ 96-well plates, and each plate served as one replicate. For sorted subsets, approximately 210 ng of genomic DNA, equivalent to roughly 33,000 T cell genomes, went into each replicate PCR. The purified libraries were quantified using a Qubit 3.0 fluorometer, sized with a Bioanalyzer 2100, and then quantified again using the KAPA Library Quantification kit. Each immunoSEQ 96-well plate was sequenced on its own single-read 150-cycle Illumina NextSeq 550 flow cell. In the authors' own workflow: Because only junctional sequences without quality scores were contained in the immunoSEQ output, filtering matching that applied to full-length reads could not be performed. Sequences were annotated with PyIR, a Python wrapper for IgBLAST v1.9, and V/J genes and CDR3 were assigned using IMGT germline references. Reads were filtered out if the reads had weak V/J assignments (E-value above 1e-6), no CDR3, stop codons, out-of-frame junctions, or ambiguous translated residues. A V3J clonotype was defined by an identical inferred V gene, J gene, and CDR3 amino acid sequence. Percentage overlap between repertoires was computed as shared unique clonotypes divided by the size of the smaller repertoire. Three approaches were used to assess repertoire richness: RTK rarefaction, the Chao1 estimator, and Recon v2.1 estimates of unobserved clonotypes. For all TCRbeta clonotypes obtained by the gDNA method from four donors, generation probabilities were computed with OLGA. The source is immuneACCESS, and TCRdb retained only in-frame sequences with V and J called. Part of the clones is not carried over; for the studies checked, unresolved V genes explain less than half of this, and the remainder is unexplained. V and J calls plus clone size are reproduced from that table; the DNA served to infer D and trimming. This sample holds some 1.4 million clones; around 97% were observed only once. The ten largest account for approximately 1.2% of the sample.

Healthy HIV-negative adults with no recently reported acute infections or vaccinations were included as donors. Only Caucasian adults living in Nashville, Tennessee, USA were represented among the donors. Magnetic negative selection was used to enrich CD4+ T cells, after which naive cells were positively selected on CD45RA and the negative fraction became the memory subset. Blood was collected by leukapheresis, and PBMCs were isolated by Ficoll-Histopaque density gradient centrifugation and then cryopreserved in liquid nitrogen vapor phase. Purity and quantity of every magnetically sorted T cell population were checked by analytical flow cytometry. Each sorted fraction had its genomic DNA isolated and then quantified by UV absorbance on a Nanodrop 2000c. The CDR3 numbers 16 residues from cysteine through phenylalanine. The DNA shown is the 48-base CDR3, in frame from base 1. The germline V end is reduced by 0 bases and the J end by 6 bases; junction bases left unmatched: 7. The germline V gene encodes CDR1 LGHNA and CDR2 YNFKEQ.

The receptor chain draws on TRBV4-2 and TRBJ2-1; the central 8 bases match TRBD2. The TCR was taken from a man between 25 and 39 years old in good health. The sample comprised naive CD4+ T cells sorted from blood. The sample's cell subset or site label, in plain terms: CD45RA+ positively selected. The DNA reads TGTGCCAGCAGCCAAGAGACGGGACTAGGCGGCAATGAGCAGTTCTTC. Its translation is CASSQETGLGGNEQFF.